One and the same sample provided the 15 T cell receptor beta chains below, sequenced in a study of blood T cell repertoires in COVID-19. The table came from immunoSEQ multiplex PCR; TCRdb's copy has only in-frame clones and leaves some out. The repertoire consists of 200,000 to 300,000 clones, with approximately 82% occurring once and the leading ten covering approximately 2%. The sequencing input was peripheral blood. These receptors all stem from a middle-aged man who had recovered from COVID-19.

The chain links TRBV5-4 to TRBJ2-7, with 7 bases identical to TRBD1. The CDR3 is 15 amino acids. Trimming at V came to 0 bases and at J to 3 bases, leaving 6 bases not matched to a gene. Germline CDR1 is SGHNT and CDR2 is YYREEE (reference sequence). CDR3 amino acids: CASSLAGTVSYEQYF. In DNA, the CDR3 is TGTGCCAGCAGCTTGGCCGGGACAGTTAGCTACGAGCAGTACTTC.

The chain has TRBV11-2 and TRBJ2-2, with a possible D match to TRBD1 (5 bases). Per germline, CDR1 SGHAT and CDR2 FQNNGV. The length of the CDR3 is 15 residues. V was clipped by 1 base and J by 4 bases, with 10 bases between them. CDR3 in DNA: TGTGCCAGCAGCTTAGGTGCAGGGCCCACCGGGGAGCTGTTTTTT. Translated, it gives CASSLGAGPTGELFF. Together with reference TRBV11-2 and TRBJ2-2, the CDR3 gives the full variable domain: EAGVAQSPRYKIIEKRQSVAFWCNPISGHATLYWYQQILGQGPKLLIQFQNNGVVDDSQLPKDRFSAERLKGVDSTLKIQPAKLEDSAVYLCASSLGAGPTGELFFGEGSRLTVL.

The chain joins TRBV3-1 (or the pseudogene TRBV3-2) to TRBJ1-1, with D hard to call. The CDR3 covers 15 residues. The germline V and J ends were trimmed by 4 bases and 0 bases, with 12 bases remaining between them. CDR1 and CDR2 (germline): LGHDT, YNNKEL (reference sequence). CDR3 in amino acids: CASSPITQMNTEAFF. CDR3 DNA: TGTGCCAGCAGCCCTATTACCCAAATGAACACTGAAGCTTTCTTT.

The CDR3 DNA is TGTGCCAGTAGTATAGACAGGGTAAAGTCTTGGAACACCATATATTTT. It is translated as CASSIDRVKSWNTIYF. The genes are TRBV19 and TRBJ1-3; a weak D match, TRBD1 (5 bases). Trimming shortened V by 0 bases and J by 7 bases, and 16 bases separated the two germline ends. CDR1 LNHDA and CDR2 SQIVND come from the germline V gene (reference sequence). CDR3 length: 16 residues.

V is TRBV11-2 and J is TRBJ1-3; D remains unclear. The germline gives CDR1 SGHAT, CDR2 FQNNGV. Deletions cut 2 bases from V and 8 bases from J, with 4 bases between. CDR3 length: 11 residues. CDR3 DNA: TGTGCCAGCAGCTTACGTGACACCATATATTTT. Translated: CASSLRDTIYF.

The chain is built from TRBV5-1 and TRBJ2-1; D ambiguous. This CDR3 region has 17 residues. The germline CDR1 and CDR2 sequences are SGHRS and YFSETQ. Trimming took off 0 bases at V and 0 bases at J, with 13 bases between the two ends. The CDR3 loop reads CASSLASGSSSYNEQFF. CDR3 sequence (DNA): TGCGCCAGCAGCTTGGCATCCGGGTCCAGCTCCTACAATGAGCAGTTCTTC.

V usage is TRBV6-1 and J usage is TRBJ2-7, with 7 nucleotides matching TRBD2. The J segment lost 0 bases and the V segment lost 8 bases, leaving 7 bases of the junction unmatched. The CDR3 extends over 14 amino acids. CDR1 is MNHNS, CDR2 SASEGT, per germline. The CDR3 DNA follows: TGTGCCAGCCGAAGCGGGGTGAGCTCCTACGAGCAGTACTTC. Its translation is CASRSGVSSYEQYF.

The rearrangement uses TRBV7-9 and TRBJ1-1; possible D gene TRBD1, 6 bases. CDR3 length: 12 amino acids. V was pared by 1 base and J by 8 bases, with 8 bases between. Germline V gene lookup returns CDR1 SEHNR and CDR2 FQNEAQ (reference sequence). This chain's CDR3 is CASSLVQGEAFF. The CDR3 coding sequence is TGTGCCAGCAGCTTAGTCCAGGGGGAAGCTTTCTTT. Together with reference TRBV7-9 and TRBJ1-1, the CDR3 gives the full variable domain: DTGVSQNPRHKITKRGQNVTFRCDPISEHNRLYWYRQTLGQGPEFLTYFQNEAQLEKSRLLSDRFSAERPKGSFSTLEIQRTEQGDSAMYLCASSLVQGEAFFGQGTRLTVV.

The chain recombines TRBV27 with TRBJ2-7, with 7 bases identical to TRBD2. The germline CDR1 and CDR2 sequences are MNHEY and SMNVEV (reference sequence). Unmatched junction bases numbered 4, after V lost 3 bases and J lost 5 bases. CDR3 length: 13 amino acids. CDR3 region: CASSLAGVDEQYF. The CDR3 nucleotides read TGTGCCAGCAGTTTGGCGGGAGTCGACGAGCAGTACTTC.

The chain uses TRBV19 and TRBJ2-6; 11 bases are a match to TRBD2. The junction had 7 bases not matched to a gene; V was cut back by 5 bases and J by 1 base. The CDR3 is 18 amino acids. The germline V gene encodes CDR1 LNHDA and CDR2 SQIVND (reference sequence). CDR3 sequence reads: CASSVRLAGRSGANVLTF. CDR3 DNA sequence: TGTGCCAGTAGTGTGCGACTAGCGGGGAGGTCTGGGGCCAACGTCCTGACTTTC.

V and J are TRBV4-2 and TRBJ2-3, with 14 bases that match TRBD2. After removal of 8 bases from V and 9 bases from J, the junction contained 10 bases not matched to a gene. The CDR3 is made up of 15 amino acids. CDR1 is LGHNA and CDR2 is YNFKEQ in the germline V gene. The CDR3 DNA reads TGTGCCAGCGGACTAGCGGGGGGCTCCATATCCACGCAGTATTTT. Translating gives CASGLAGGSISTQYF.

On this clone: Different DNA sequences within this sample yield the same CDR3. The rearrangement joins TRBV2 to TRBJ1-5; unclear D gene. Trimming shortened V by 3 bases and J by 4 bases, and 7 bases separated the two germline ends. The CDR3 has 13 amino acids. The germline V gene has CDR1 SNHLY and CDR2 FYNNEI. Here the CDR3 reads CASSDGRNQPQHF. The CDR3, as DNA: TGTGCCAGCAGTGATGGCAGAAATCAGCCCCAGCATTTT.

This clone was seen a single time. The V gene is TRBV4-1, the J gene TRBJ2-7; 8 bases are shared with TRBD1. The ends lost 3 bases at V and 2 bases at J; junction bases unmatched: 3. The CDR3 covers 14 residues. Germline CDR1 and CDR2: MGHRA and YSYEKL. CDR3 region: CASSQDRETYEQYF. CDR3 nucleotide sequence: TGCGCCAGCAGCCAGGACAGGGAAACCTACGAGCAGTACTTC.

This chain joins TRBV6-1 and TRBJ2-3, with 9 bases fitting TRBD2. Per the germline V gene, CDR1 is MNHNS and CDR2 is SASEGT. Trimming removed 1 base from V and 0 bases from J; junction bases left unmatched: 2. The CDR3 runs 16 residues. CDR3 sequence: CASSEGSGGSTDTQYF. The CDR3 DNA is TGTGCCAGCAGTGAAGGCAGCGGGGGGAGCACAGATACGCAGTATTTT.

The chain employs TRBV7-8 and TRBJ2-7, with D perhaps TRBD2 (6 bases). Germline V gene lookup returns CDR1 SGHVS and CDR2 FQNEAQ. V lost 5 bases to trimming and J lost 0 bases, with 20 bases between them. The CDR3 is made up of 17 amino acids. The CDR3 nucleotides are TGTGCCAGCAGCCTCTCCGGGTGGATTAGCGGCTCCTACGAGCAGTACTTC. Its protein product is CASSLSGWISGSYEQYF.